This is a list of T cell receptor beta chains from one sample in a study of neurological immune-mediated disorders. Via MiXCR, TCRdb re-called the 5' RACE reads, giving one row per CDR3 protein. The table includes tens of thousands of distinct CDR3 sequences, around 4.2% detected once. Sequencing was performed on PBMCs. These receptors originate from a man under 40 with multiple sclerosis. CDR3s include the opening cysteine and the closing phenylalanine or tryptophan. A D gene is named only where the DNA matches it firmly. Rows may omit the clone size; those that give it use once, few, many or a size class.

CDR3 DNA	CDR3 protein	clone size	J gene	D gene	V gene
TGCAGCGGCGGGGTTGAGAGCACTGAAGCTTTCTTT	CSGGVESTEAFF	many	TRBJ1-1	.	TRBV29-1
TGTGCCAGCAGTTTATTCGGGCAGGGAGACCAGCCCCAGAATTTT	CASSLFGQGDQPQNF	many	TRBJ1-5	.	TRBV27
TGCGCCAGCAGCCAAGCCTTTACAGGGTTTAGGGAGACCCAGTACTTC	CASSQAFTGFRETQYF	many	TRBJ2-5	.	TRBV4-3
TGTGCCAGCAGCTTGGACAGGGTGACCTACGAGCAGTACTTC	CASSLDRVTYEQYF	many	TRBJ2-7	TRBD1	TRBV7-8
TGCAGTGCTAGTGAGGGTAGCGGGTGGCAGAGTACGCAGTATTTT	CSASEGSGWQSTQYF	few	TRBJ2-3	TRBD2	TRBV20-1
TGTGCCAGCAGATCCTGGGGGTTTCGCTACACCTTC	CASRSWGFRYTF	many	TRBJ1-2	.	TRBV12-3/TRBV12-4
TGCGCCAGCATCCCGGATGGAGGGATCCAAGAGACCCAGTACTTC	CASIPDGGIQETQYF	many	TRBJ2-5	.	TRBV10-2
TGTGCCAGTACAAGGGCAGGGAGGAACACTGAAGCTTTCTTT	CASTRAGRNTEAFF	few	TRBJ1-1	.	TRBV2
TGTGCCAGCAGCCCCCTCAGGGGCCTGAATGAAAAACTGTTTTTT	CASSPLRGLNEKLFF	.	TRBJ1-4	.	TRBV3-1
TGCGCCAGCAGCTTGGCTAGGTCGGAGACCCAGTACTTC	CASSLARSETQYF	many	TRBJ2-5	.	TRBV5-1
TGTGCCAGCAGCCGTGTACAGGGGGACTATGGCTACACCTTC	CASSRVQGDYGYTF	few	TRBJ1-2	TRBD1	TRBV6-5
TGCAGTGCACTTGAGGGCACTGAAGCTTTCTTT	CSALEGTEAFF	many	TRBJ1-1	.	TRBV20-1
TGCAGTGCTAGAGAGGGAAGGACTGAAGCTTTCTTT	CSAREGRTEAFF	many	TRBJ1-1	.	TRBV20-1
TGTGCTAGTGGTCTGGAGGGACGGAACACTGAAGCTTTCTTT	CASGLEGRNTEAFF	many	TRBJ1-1	.	TRBV12-5
TGTGCCAGCAGTTTAGCGCGCTACGAGCAGTACTTC	CASSLARYEQYF	many	TRBJ2-7	.	TRBV12-3/TRBV12-4
TGTGCCAGCAGCTTATTGCTAGCGGGCTACAATGAGCAGTTCTTC	CASSLLLAGYNEQFF	many	TRBJ2-1	TRBD2	TRBV7-8
TGCAGTGCCAACGGACAGGGGGATGAAAAACTGTTTTTT	CSANGQGDEKLFF	many	TRBJ1-4	TRBD1	TRBV20-1
TGTGCCAGCAGTCCCCTTTGGCTGGCGGGTAACACAGATACGCAGTATTTT	CASSPLWLAGNTDTQYF	many	TRBJ2-3	.	TRBV27
TGTGCCAGCAGAAGGGGATGGACAGCGGAGTACGAGCAGTACTTC	CASRRGWTAEYEQYF	many	TRBJ2-7	.	TRBV7-9
TGTGCCAGCAGCTTAGTGGCAGGTGGTGGGGAGCAGTACTTC	CASSLVAGGGEQYF	many	TRBJ2-7	.	TRBV7-2
TGTGCCAGCAGCGCCGGACTAGGGAATGAGCAGTTCTTC	CASSAGLGNEQFF	many	TRBJ2-1	TRBD2	TRBV9
TGTGCCAGCAGCGGAAGTGCAGGGTTCGGTTCACCCCTCAACTTT	CASSGSAGFGSPLNF	few	TRBJ1-6	.	TRBV9